This T cell receptor beta chain was obtained from a study of EBV T-cell therapy then PD-1 blockade in nasopharyngeal carcinoma. This clone was recorded only once. What it binds is not known. Germline CDR1 and CDR2: SEHNR and FQNEAQ (reference sequence). The CDR3 is made up of 12 amino acids. Trimming took 5 bases from V and 1 from J, leaving 6 bases between them. Produced via immunoSEQ multiplex PCR; TCRdb's table is partial and in-frame only. The sample includes under 30,000 clones, 75% to 90% seen only once; the top ten take over 25%. Treatment here: AdE1-LMPpoly-expanded autologous EBV-specific T-cell therapy followed by anti-PD-1 nivolumab.

The TCR was taken from a man aged 35-49 years with nasopharyngeal carcinoma. The J gene is TRBJ2-7, the V gene TRBV7-9; D uncertain. Specimen: CD8+ T cells from blood, collected at approximately day 64 from a patient whose treatment included autologous EBV-specific T cells and nivolumab. The CDR3 nucleotides read TGTGCCAGCAGCCCGACTTCCTACGAGCAGTACTTC. This gives the protein CASSPTSYEQYF.